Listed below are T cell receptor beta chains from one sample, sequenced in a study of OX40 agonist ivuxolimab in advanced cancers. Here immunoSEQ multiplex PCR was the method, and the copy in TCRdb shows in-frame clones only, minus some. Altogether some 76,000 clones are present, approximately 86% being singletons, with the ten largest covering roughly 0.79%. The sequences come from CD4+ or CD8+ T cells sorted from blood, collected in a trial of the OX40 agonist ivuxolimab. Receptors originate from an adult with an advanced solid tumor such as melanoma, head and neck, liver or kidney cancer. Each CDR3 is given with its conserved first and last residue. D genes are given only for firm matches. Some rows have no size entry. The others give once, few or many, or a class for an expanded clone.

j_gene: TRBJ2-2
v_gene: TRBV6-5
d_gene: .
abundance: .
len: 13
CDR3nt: TGTGCCAGCAGTTGGAGGGGGGACGGGGAGCTGTTTTTT
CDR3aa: CASSWRGDGELFF

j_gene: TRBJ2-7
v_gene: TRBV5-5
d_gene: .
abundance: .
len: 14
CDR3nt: TGTGCCAGCAGCTTGGTTCTAGAGAAAGGCGAGCAGTACTTC
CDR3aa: CASSLVLEKGEQYF

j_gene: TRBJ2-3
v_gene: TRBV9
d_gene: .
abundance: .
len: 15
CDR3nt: TGTGCCAGCAGCGTAGAACAGGGCTATCCGGATACGCAGTATTTT
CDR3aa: CASSVEQGYPDTQYF

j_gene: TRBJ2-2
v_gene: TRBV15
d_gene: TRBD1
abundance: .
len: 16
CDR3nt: TGTGCCACCAGCAGAGTTCCGGGACAGGGCACCGGGGAGCTGTTTTTT
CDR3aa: CATSRVPGQGTGELFF

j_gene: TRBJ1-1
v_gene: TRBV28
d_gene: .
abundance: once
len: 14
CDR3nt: TGTGCCAGCAGTTTGCCGGGAGCGAACACTGAAGCTTTCTTT
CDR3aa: CASSLPGANTEAFF

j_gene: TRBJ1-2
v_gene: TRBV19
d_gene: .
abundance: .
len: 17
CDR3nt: TGTGCCAGTAGTAGTCACCGGGACCTAGGAGCTAACTATGGCTACACCTTC
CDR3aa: CASSSHRDLGANYGYTF

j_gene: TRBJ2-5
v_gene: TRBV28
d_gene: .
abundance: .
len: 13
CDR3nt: TGTGCCAGCAGTAGAGGGTTTGGAGAGACCCAGTACTTC
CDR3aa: CASSRGFGETQYF

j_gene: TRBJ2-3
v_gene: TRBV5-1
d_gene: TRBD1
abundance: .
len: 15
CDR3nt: TGCGCCAGCAGCTTCCGGGACAGGGCCCCAGATACGCAGTATTTT
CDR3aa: CASSFRDRAPDTQYF

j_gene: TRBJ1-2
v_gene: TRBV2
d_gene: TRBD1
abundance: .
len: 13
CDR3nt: TGTGCCAGCAGGTCGGACAGGGGAAGCGGCTACACCTTC
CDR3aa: CASRSDRGSGYTF

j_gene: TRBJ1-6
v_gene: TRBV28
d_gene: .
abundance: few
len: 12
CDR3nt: TGTGCCAGCAGTCGACTCCAGGGATCCCTCCACTTT
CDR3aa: CASSRLQGSLHF

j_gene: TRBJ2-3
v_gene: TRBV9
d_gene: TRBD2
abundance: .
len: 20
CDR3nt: TGTGCCAGCAGCGTAGATCGGCTAGCGGGGGGGAGTCGTTTAACAGATACGCAGTATTTT
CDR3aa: CASSVDRLAGGSRLTDTQYF

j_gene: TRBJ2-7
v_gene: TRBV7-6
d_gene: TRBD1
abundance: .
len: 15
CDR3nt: TGTGCCAGCAGCTTCCGGACAGGTAGTGACTACGAGCAGTACTTC
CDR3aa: CASSFRTGSDYEQYF

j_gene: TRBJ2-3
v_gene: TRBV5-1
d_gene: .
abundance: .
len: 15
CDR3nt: TGCGCCAGCAGCTGGTCAGGCTCTAGCACAGATACGCAGTATTTT
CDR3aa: CASSWSGSSTDTQYF

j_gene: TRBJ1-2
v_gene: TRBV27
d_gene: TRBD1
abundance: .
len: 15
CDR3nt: TGTGCCAGCAGTTCGGGACAGGGGATAGGTTATGGCTACACCTTC
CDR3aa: CASSSGQGIGYGYTF

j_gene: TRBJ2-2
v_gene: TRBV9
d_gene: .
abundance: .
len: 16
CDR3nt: TGTGCCAGCAGCGTAGCTAACAGGGCGAACACCGGGGAGCTGTTTTTT
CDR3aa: CASSVANRANTGELFF

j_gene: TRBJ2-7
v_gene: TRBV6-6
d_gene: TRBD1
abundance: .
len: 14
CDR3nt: TGTGCCAGCAGTTACGAACAGGGGATCTACGAGCAGTACTTC
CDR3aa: CASSYEQGIYEQYF

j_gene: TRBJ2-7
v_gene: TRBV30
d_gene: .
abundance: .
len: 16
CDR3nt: TGTGCCTGGAGGCCCTCGCGGGTAGCTGTTTTCCACGAGCAGTACTTC
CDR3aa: CAWRPSRVAVFHEQYF

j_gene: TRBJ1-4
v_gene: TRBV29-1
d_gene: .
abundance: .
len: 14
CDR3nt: TGCAGCGTCCTCCGGGGCACGGCTAATGAAAAACTGTTTTTT
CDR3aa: CSVLRGTANEKLFF

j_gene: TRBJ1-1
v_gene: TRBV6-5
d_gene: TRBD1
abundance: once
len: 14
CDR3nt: TGTGCCAGCAGGACTGGACAGGGGAACACTGAAGCTTTCTTT
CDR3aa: CASRTGQGNTEAFF

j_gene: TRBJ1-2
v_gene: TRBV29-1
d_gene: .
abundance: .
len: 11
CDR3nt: TGCAGCGGAGCGAGGGGCTCTGGCTACACCTTC
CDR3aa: CSGARGSGYTF

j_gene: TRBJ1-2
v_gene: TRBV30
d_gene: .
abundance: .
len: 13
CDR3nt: TGTGCCTGGAGTGTACAGAGGGCAGTTGCCTACACCTTC
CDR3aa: CAWSVQRAVAYTF

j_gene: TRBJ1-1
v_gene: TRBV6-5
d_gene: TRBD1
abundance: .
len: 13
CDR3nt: TGTGCCAGCAGTGATGACGGGACAGGAGGAGCTTTCTTT
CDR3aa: CASSDDGTGGAFF

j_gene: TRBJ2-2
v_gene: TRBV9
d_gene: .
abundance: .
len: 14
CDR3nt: TGTGCCAGCAGCGTAGACCCTAGCACCGGGGAGCTGTTTTTT
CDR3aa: CASSVDPSTGELFF

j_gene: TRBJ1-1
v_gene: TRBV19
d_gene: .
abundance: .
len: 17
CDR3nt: TGTGCCAGTAGCCGACCCGGGGACACTTCCCGAAACACTGAAGCTTTCTTT
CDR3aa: CASSRPGDTSRNTEAFF

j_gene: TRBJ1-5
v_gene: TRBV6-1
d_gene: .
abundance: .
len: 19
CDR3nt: TGTGCCAGCAGTGAAAGGGCGGGGGGGCAGACAGTGAGCAATCAGCCCCAGCATTTT
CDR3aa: CASSERAGGQTVSNQPQHF

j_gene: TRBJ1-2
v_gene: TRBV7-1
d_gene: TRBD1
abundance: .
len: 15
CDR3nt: TGTGCCAGCAGCCGGGGTGGACAGGGGTACTATGGCTACACCTTC
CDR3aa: CASSRGGQGYYGYTF

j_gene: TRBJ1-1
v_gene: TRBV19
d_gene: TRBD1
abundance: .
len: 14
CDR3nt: TGTGCCAGTAGTAAGGGACAGGGGAACACTGAAGCTTTCTTT
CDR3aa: CASSKGQGNTEAFF

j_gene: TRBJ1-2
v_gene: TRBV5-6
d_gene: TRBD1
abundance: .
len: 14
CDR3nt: TGTGCCAGCAGCGGGGACAGGGGGCAACATGGCTACACCTTC
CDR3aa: CASSGDRGQHGYTF

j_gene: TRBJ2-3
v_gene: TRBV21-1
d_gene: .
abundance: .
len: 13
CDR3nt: TGTGCCAGCAGCAATCCGGGACTAGGGGGGCAGTATTTT
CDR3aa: CASSNPGLGGQYF

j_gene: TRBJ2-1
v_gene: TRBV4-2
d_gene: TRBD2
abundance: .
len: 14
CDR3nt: TGTGCCAGCAGCCGGACTAGCGGGGAGACTGAGCAGTTCTTC
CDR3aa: CASSRTSGETEQFF

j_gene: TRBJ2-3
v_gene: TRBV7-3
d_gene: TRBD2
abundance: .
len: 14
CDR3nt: TGTGCCAGCAGCGCGGGGGGGCCTGTAGATACGCAGTATTTT
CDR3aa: CASSAGGPVDTQYF

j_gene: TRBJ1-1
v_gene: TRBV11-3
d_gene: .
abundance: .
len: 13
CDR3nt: TGTGCCAGCAGCTTGGACGGAACGGGTGAAGCTTTCTTT
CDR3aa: CASSLDGTGEAFF

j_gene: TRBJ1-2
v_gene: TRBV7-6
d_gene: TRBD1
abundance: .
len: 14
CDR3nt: TGTGCCAGCAGCCCTCGACAGGGTAACTATGGCTACACCTTC
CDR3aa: CASSPRQGNYGYTF

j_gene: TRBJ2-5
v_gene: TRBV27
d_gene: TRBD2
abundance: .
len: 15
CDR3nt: TGTGCCAGCAGTCGGGCCGGGGGGTTTAAAGAGACCCAGTACTTC
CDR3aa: CASSRAGGFKETQYF

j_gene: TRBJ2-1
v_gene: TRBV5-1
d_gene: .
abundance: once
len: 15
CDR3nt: TGCGCCAGCAGCTTGGGGGACATTTATGGAGGTGAGCAGTTCTTC
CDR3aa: CASSLGDIYGGEQFF

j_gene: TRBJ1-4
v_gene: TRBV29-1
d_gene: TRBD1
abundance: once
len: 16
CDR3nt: TGCAGCGTTGGGTACAGGGGGCGTGGGGCTAATGAAAAACTGTTTTTT
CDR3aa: CSVGYRGRGANEKLFF

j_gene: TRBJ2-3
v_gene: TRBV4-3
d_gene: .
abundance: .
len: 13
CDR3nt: TGCGCCAGCAGCCCCCACGAGGGAGATACGCAGTATTTT
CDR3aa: CASSPHEGDTQYF

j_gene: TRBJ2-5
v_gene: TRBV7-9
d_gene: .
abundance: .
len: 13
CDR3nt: TGTGCCAGCAGCCCCCGGTGGCAGGAGACCCAGTACTTC
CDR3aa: CASSPRWQETQYF

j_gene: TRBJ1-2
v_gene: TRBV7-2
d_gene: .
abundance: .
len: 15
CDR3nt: TGTGCCAGCAGCTTAGCTGCCGGCGCTAACTATGGCTACACCTTC
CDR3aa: CASSLAAGANYGYTF

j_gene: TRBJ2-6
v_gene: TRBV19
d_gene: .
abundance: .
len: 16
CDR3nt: TGTGCCAGTACCGGGATCAAAAGGCGGGGGGCCAACGTCCTGACTTTC
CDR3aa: CASTGIKRRGANVLTF

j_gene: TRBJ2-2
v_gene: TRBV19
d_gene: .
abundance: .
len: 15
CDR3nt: TGTGCCAGTAGTAAAGGGACCGTTTTCACCGGGGAGCTGTTTTTT
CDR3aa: CASSKGTVFTGELFF

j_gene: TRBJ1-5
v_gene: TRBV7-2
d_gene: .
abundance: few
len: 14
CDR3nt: TGTGCCAGCAGGCCCGACAGCAGCAATCAGCCCCAGCATTTT
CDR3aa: CASRPDSSNQPQHF

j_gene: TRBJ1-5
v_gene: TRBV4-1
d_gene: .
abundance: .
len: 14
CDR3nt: TGCGCCAGCAGCCCCCAGGGGCGGAATCAGCCCCAGCATTTT
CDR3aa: CASSPQGRNQPQHF

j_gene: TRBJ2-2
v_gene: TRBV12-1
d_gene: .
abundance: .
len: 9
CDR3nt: TGTGCCAGCGCCGGGGAGCTGTTTTTT
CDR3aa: CASAGELFF

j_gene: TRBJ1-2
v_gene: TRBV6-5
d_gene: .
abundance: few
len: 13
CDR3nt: TGTGCCAGCAGTTCACGGACAGTGCCTGGCTACACCTTC
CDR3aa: CASSSRTVPGYTF

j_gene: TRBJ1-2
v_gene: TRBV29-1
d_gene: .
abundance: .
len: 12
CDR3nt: TGCAGCGTTGAGATGGGGACCTATGGCTACACCTTC
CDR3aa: CSVEMGTYGYTF

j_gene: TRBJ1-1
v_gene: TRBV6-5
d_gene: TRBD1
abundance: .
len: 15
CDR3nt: TGTGCCAGCAGTTACTCGACAGGGGGAGACACTGAAGCTTTCTTT
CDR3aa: CASSYSTGGDTEAFF

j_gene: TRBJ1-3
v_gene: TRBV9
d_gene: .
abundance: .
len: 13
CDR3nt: TGTGCCAGCTCGCGTAGCAGGGGAAACACCATATATTTT
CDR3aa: CASSRSRGNTIYF